This record looks at one T cell receptor (beta chain) sequence and its context. Time point denoted: after dendritic cell vaccination, including at tumor progression/relapse. The primer mix had 60 V beta and 13 J beta primers. TCRdb's table, derived via immunoSEQ multiplex PCR, lists solely in-frame clones and lacks some. This table holds 91,000 or so clones, 80% found once. The sample is drawn from a study of glioma-infiltrating T cells after dendritic cell vaccination. This receptor was identified in a human donor with glioblastoma. Material: blood, obtained after dendritic cell vaccination.

CDR3 sequence (DNA): TGTGCCATCAGTGACAGGACTAGTCGTGTAGATACGCAGTATTTT. Amino acid sequence: CAISDRTSRVDTQYF. V gene TRBV10-3 combines with J gene TRBJ2-3, with 7 bases that match TRBD2. V was pared by 3 bases and J by 5 bases, with 8 bases of the junction left unmatched. The CDR3 is 15 amino acids. In germline, CDR1 is ENHRY, CDR2 SYGVKD.